The present T cell receptor beta chain was sequenced within a study of blood T cell repertoires in COVID-19. Authors' analysis steps: Estimation of nucleated cell counts relied on the amplification of reference gene primers. Clones were sequenced by immunoSEQ multiplex PCR, and TCRdb holds only the in-frame ones, with some missing. The V and J calls and clone size were taken over from that table, and D and trimming were inferred from the DNA. The repertoire holds about 380,000 clones, with more than 75% as singletons. Germline-derived CDR1 and CDR2 are SGHRS and YFSETQ. V was clipped by 3 bases and J by 4 bases; unmatched bases: 6. The CDR3 consists of 15 residues. Assignments of participants to cohorts depended upon their own reported clinical history.

The sequence came from a woman younger than 35 who had recovered from COVID-19. Sequencing was carried out using PBMCs or T cells enriched from blood (not recorded which). The chain employs TRBV5-1 and TRBJ2-4; TRBD1 agrees at 8 bases. The CDR3 is CASSYGQGSKNIQYF. CDR3 DNA: TGCGCCAGCAGCTACGGACAGGGTAGTAAAAACATTCAGTACTTC.